This is a list of T cell receptor beta chains from one sample in a study of T cell responses to AZD1222 COVID-19 vaccine. Some clones are missing from TCRdb's copy, which holds only in-frame ones; the method was immunoSEQ multiplex PCR. The sample has approximately 65,000 clones; around nine tenths are singletons. The specimen was peripheral blood, collected on day 0 of AZD1222 vaccination. These receptors were taken from an adult in good health. Each CDR3 is given with its conserved first and last residue. The D gene is left open where the match is weak. Clone size is given for some rows only: seen once, a few or many times, or a class if the clone is expanded.

abundance,j_gene,v_gene,d_gene,CDR3aa,CDR3nt
.,TRBJ1-2,TRBV5-1,.,CASSPQFGSPGASYGYTF,TGCGCCAGCAGCCCCCAATTCGGGTCCCCAGGGGCATCTTATGGCTACACCTTC
once,TRBJ2-7,TRBV18,.,CASSPPEGWDYEQYF,TGTGCCAGCTCACCACCGGAGGGCTGGGACTACGAGCAGTACTTC
once,TRBJ1-6,TRBV7-3,TRBD1,CASSSRTGDNSPLHF,TGTGCCAGCAGCTCCCGGACAGGGGATAATTCACCCCTCCACTTT
.,TRBJ1-2,TRBV28,.,CASTMSFLFYGYTF,TGTGCCAGCACCATGTCGTTTCTGTTCTATGGCTACACCTTC
.,TRBJ1-1,TRBV9,.,CASSESAPMNTEAFF,TGTGCCAGCAGCGAGAGCGCTCCGATGAACACTGAAGCTTTCTTT
once,TRBJ1-1,TRBV19,TRBD1,CASSTRTGAPDTEAFF,TGTGCCAGTAGTACGCGGACAGGAGCCCCGGACACTGAAGCTTTCTTT
few,TRBJ2-3,TRBV5-1,.,CASSLPSSTDTQYF,TGCGCCAGCAGCTTGCCCTCTTCCACAGATACGCAGTATTTT
.,TRBJ1-1,TRBV13,TRBD1,CASSPGMGQGPEAFF,TGTGCCAGCAGCCCAGGAATGGGACAGGGCCCTGAAGCTTTCTTT
.,TRBJ1-3,TRBV4-3,TRBD1,CASSQVWTGPSGNTIYF,TGCGCCAGCAGCCAAGTGTGGACAGGGCCATCGGGAAACACCATATATTTT
.,TRBJ1-2,TRBV2,TRBD1,CASSQRTGGSFGYTF,TGTGCCAGCAGTCAAAGGACAGGGGGCAGTTTTGGCTACACCTTC
.,TRBJ1-1,TRBV5-1,.,CASSLAPGVNTEAFF,TGCGCCAGCAGCTTGGCCCCAGGGGTGAACACTGAAGCTTTCTTT
once,TRBJ1-3,TRBV3-1/TRBV3-2,.,CASSQSQYSGNTIYF,TGTGCCAGCAGCCAGTCCCAATACTCTGGAAACACCATATATTTT
.,TRBJ1-1,TRBV6-5,.,CASSYGQVATEAFF,TGTGCCAGCAGTTACGGCCAGGTTGCCACTGAAGCTTTCTTT
.,TRBJ2-3,TRBV7-6,TRBD2,CASSLAAPSGSPYTQYF,TGTGCCAGCAGCTTAGCTGCCCCTAGCGGGAGCCCTTATACGCAGTATTTT
.,TRBJ1-3,TRBV18,.,CASSPSVGRPSGNTIYF,TGTGCCAGCTCACCAAGCGTGGGGCGGCCCTCTGGAAACACCATATATTTT
.,TRBJ2-3,TRBV6-4,.,CASSAQRSTDTQYF,TGTGCCAGCAGTGCCCAGCGGAGCACAGATACGCAGTATTTT
.,TRBJ2-1,TRBV10-1,.,CASSVRGNDEQFF,TGCGCCAGCAGTGTGCGCGGGAACGATGAGCAGTTCTTC
.,TRBJ1-1,TRBV24-1,.,CATSDPKRAPEAFF,TGTGCCACCAGTGACCCGAAGAGGGCCCCTGAAGCTTTCTTT
.,TRBJ1-2,TRBV29-1,.,CSVEVATRGRYGYTF,TGCAGCGTTGAAGTCGCAACAAGGGGTCGGTATGGCTACACCTTC